Each of the 6 T cell receptor beta chains below was sequenced from the same sample in a study of CD8 T cells in ankylosing spondylitis. The study, taken as a whole, reports: Typical of ankylosing spondylitis blood, it appeared, was a TCR beta motif of eight highly homologous variants.

Their specific antigens are unknown. TCRdb analysed the 5' RACE reads with MiXCR anew, one entry per CDR3 protein. The table records roughly 700,000 distinct CDR3 sequences, 15% to 20% of them present only once. Sequencing was carried out using blood, either unsorted or a sorted T cell fraction (not recorded which). The receptors originated from a male donor with ankylosing spondylitis.

This clonotype was counted once. The gene calls are TRBV20-1 and TRBJ2-7; maybe TRBD2 (6 bases). The CDR3 totals 16 residues. The germline gives CDR1 DFQATT, CDR2 SNEGSKA (reference sequence). Trimming removed 5 bases at V and 4 bases at J, with 24 bases between. The DNA for the CDR3 is TGCAGTGCTCCGAAGAGGGAGGCAGGCTGGTCGTACGAGCAGTACTTC. Its translation is CSAPKREAGWSYEQYF.

The rearrangement uses TRBV2 and TRBJ2-5, with 7 bases aligning to TRBD1. Germline V gene sequence: CDR1 SNHLY, CDR2 FYNNEI. Trimming at V came to 7 bases and at J to 9 bases, leaving 8 bases not matched to a gene. This CDR3 is 12 amino acids long. CDR3 nucleotide sequence: TGTGCCAGCAAGGGACAGTACGGGGCCCAGTACTTC. Protein: CASKGQYGAQYF.

The genes are TRBV3-1 and TRBJ1-6; weak D call: TRBD1 (5 bases). This CDR3 region has 16 residues. Germline V gene lookup returns CDR1 LGHDT and CDR2 YNNKEL (reference sequence). Trimming left V 0 bases short and J 9 bases short, with 15 bases between. The CDR3 nucleotides read TGTGCCAGCAGCCAAGATACGTCGAAGGGACGTTCACCCCTCCACTTT. Translation: CASSQDTSKGRSPLHF. The variable domain in full, with the rest retrieved from reference TRBV3-1 and TRBJ1-6, is DTAVSQTPKYLVTQMGNDKSIKCEQNLGHDTMYWYKQDSKKFLKIMFSYNNKELIINETVPNRFSPKSPDKAHLNLHINSLELGDSAVYFCASSQDTSKGRSPLHFGNGTRLTVT.

This clonotype appeared many times. The chain carries TRBV5-1 and TRBJ2-1, with D possibly TRBD2 on 6 matching bases. Trimming removed 0 bases at V and 6 bases at J, with 19 bases between. CDR3 length equals 17 residues. CDR1 is SGHRS, CDR2 YFSETQ, per germline. CDR3 nucleotides: TGCGCCAGCAGCTTGGGGGCAAGTGCCGGGACTGGCAATGAGCAGTTCTTC. Translation: CASSLGASAGTGNEQFF.

The chain joins TRBV10-3 to TRBJ2-7; D could derive from TRBD1 or TRBD2 (6 bases each). This CDR3 contains 13 residues. The V gene's germline CDR1 is ENHRY and CDR2 SYGVKD. V was pared by 4 bases and J by 5 bases, with 12 bases between. The chain's CDR3 is CAISGVGGHEQYF. The CDR3 DNA reads as TGTGCCATCAGTGGGGTCGGGGGCCACGAGCAGTACTTC.

The V and J genes are TRBV29-1 and TRBJ2-5; D is perhaps TRBD1 or TRBD2 (5 bases each). The CDR3 is 15 amino acids. Per germline, CDR1 SQVTM and CDR2 ANQGSEA. Trimming cost V 8 bases and J 0 bases, with 19 bases left between them. This CDR3 reads CSLSGTGGYQETQYF. CDR3 coding DNA: TGCAGCTTATCAGGTACAGGCGGGTACCAAGAGACCCAGTACTTC.